This TCR beta chain was sequenced during a study of blood T cell repertoires in COVID-19. Original processing methods: Amplifying reference gene primers gave estimates of nucleated cell counts. Produced via immunoSEQ multiplex PCR; TCRdb's table is partial and in-frame only. V, J and clone size are those of that table, while D and trimming were read from the DNA. The profile shows fewer than 130,000 clones, 75% to 90% of them singletons. The CDR3 has 15 amino acids. The V and J ends lost 1 base and 3 bases, in that order; junction bases with no gene match: 2. Germline V CDR1 and CDR2: SEHNR, FQNEAQ (reference sequence). This clone has a handful of counts.

Sequencing used peripheral blood. The receptor was isolated from an elderly woman with acute or convalescent COVID-19. This chain connects TRBV7-9 to TRBJ1-4; the match to TRBD1 covers 7 bases. The DNA of the CDR3 is TGTGCCAGCAGCTTAGGGACAGGACCTAATGAAAAACTGTTTTTT. Translating gives CASSLGTGPNEKLFF. The whole variable domain, filled in from reference TRBV7-9 and TRBJ1-4, reads DTGVSQNPRHKITKRGQNVTFRCDPISEHNRLYWYRQTLGQGPEFLTYFQNEAQLEKSRLLSDRFSAERPKGSFSTLEIQRTEQGDSAMYLCASSLGTGPNEKLFFGSGTQLSVL.